A selection of T cell receptor beta chains follows, all from one sample in a study of T cell responses to AZD1222 COVID-19 vaccine. Profiling relied on immunoSEQ multiplex PCR, and the TCRdb table lists in-frame clones only, not all of them. Counted here are 95,000 to 110,000 clones, around 91% occurring once; the ten biggest clones make up 22%. Sequenced material: peripheral blood, taken on day 0 of AZD1222 vaccination. These receptors all stem from an adult in good health. Each CDR3 is given with its conserved first and last residue. The order of the fields is D gene, J gene, CDR3 length, clone size, V gene, CDR3 protein, CDR3 DNA. A D gene is named only where the DNA matches it firmly. Clone sizes are given selectively: once, few, many, or a class where the clone is expanded.

d_call: -
j_call: TRBJ1-1
cdr3_length: 13
clone_size: -
v_call: TRBV18
cdr3_aa: CASSTGTITEAFF
cdr3_nt: TGTGCCAGCTCAACGGGGACAATCACTGAAGCTTTCTTT

d_call: -
j_call: TRBJ2-7
cdr3_length: 19
clone_size: -
v_call: TRBV18
cdr3_aa: CASSLIPSTTGSLVVEQYF
cdr3_nt: TGTGCCAGCTCACTCATCCCCTCGACAACAGGGTCTTTAGTGGTCGAGCAGTACTTC

d_call: -
j_call: TRBJ1-5
cdr3_length: 13
clone_size: -
v_call: TRBV6-6
cdr3_aa: CASKGDLNQPQHF
cdr3_nt: TGTGCCAGCAAAGGGGACCTCAATCAGCCCCAGCATTTT

d_call: -
j_call: TRBJ2-1
cdr3_length: 13
clone_size: -
v_call: TRBV5-1
cdr3_aa: CASSWDSYNEQFF
cdr3_nt: TGCGCCAGCAGTTGGGATTCCTACAATGAGCAGTTCTTC

d_call: -
j_call: TRBJ1-2
cdr3_length: 16
clone_size: -
v_call: TRBV29-1
cdr3_aa: CSVVWRDPVLGSGYTF
cdr3_nt: TGCAGCGTTGTCTGGCGGGACCCTGTTTTAGGATCCGGCTACACCTTC

d_call: -
j_call: TRBJ1-4
cdr3_length: 14
clone_size: few
v_call: TRBV6-5
cdr3_aa: CASSRVRGGEKLFF
cdr3_nt: TGTGCCAGCAGCCGCGTACGGGGAGGAGAAAAACTGTTTTTT

d_call: TRBD1
j_call: TRBJ2-3
cdr3_length: 13
clone_size: -
v_call: TRBV28
cdr3_aa: CASRSQGQGTQYF
cdr3_nt: TGTGCCAGCCGTAGTCAGGGACAGGGAACGCAGTATTTT

d_call: -
j_call: TRBJ1-1
cdr3_length: 16
clone_size: -
v_call: TRBV15
cdr3_aa: CATSRGDRANSHEAFF
cdr3_nt: TGTGCCACCAGCAGGGGAGACCGGGCCAATTCCCATGAAGCTTTCTTT

d_call: -
j_call: TRBJ2-5
cdr3_length: 13
clone_size: -
v_call: TRBV7-2
cdr3_aa: CASSLTEQETQYF
cdr3_nt: TGTGCCAGCAGCTTAACAGAGCAAGAGACCCAGTACTTC

d_call: -
j_call: TRBJ2-2
cdr3_length: 20
clone_size: -
v_call: TRBV3-1/TRBV3-2
cdr3_aa: CASSQVRYRWARENTGELFF
cdr3_nt: TGTGCCAGCAGCCAAGTACGGTACCGGTGGGCAAGGGAGAACACCGGGGAGCTGTTTTTT

d_call: TRBD1
j_call: TRBJ2-1
cdr3_length: 16
clone_size: -
v_call: TRBV7-2
cdr3_aa: CASSLAVGQGWNEQFF
cdr3_nt: TGTGCCAGCAGCTTAGCGGTCGGACAGGGTTGGAATGAGCAGTTCTTC

d_call: TRBD2
j_call: TRBJ2-7
cdr3_length: 15
clone_size: -
v_call: TRBV5-4
cdr3_aa: CASSFSGGASYEQYF
cdr3_nt: TGTGCCAGCAGCTTTAGCGGGGGGGCCTCCTACGAGCAGTACTTC

d_call: -
j_call: TRBJ1-5
cdr3_length: 15
clone_size: -
v_call: TRBV6-2/TRBV6-3
cdr3_aa: CASSYEQGQGVAQHF
cdr3_nt: TGTGCCAGCAGTTACGAGCAAGGCCAGGGTGTAGCCCAGCATTTT

d_call: -
j_call: TRBJ1-4
cdr3_length: 12
clone_size: once
v_call: TRBV29-1
cdr3_aa: CSVGLLGEKLFF
cdr3_nt: TGCAGCGTTGGTCTTTTAGGTGAAAAACTGTTTTTT

d_call: -
j_call: TRBJ1-6
cdr3_length: 15
clone_size: -
v_call: TRBV28
cdr3_aa: CASNQARGYNSPLHF
cdr3_nt: TGTGCCAGCAATCAAGCCAGGGGCTATAATTCACCCCTCCACTTT

d_call: -
j_call: TRBJ2-7
cdr3_length: 15
clone_size: -
v_call: TRBV7-2
cdr3_aa: CASSLVASSSYEQYF
cdr3_nt: TGTGCCAGCAGCTTAGTTGCCAGTAGCTCCTACGAGCAGTACTTC

d_call: -
j_call: TRBJ2-3
cdr3_length: 15
clone_size: -
v_call: TRBV7-2
cdr3_aa: CASSATLVSTDTQYF
cdr3_nt: TGTGCCAGCAGCGCGACACTGGTATCCACAGATACGCAGTATTTT

d_call: -
j_call: TRBJ2-1
cdr3_length: 14
clone_size: once
v_call: TRBV7-8
cdr3_aa: CASSLSGNQNEQFF
cdr3_nt: TGTGCCAGCAGCTTATCAGGAAATCAGAATGAGCAGTTCTTC

d_call: -
j_call: TRBJ2-3
cdr3_length: 14
clone_size: -
v_call: TRBV18
cdr3_aa: CASSPRVPPDTQYF
cdr3_nt: TGTGCCAGCTCACCAAGGGTGCCCCCAGATACGCAGTATTTT

d_call: -
j_call: TRBJ2-2
cdr3_length: 12
clone_size: -
v_call: TRBV5-6
cdr3_aa: CASSYGSGELFF
cdr3_nt: TGTGCCAGCAGCTATGGGTCCGGGGAGCTGTTTTTT

d_call: -
j_call: TRBJ1-2
cdr3_length: 14
clone_size: -
v_call: TRBV11-1
cdr3_aa: CASSRQGSDYGYTF
cdr3_nt: TGTGCCAGCAGCCGTCAGGGCAGCGACTATGGCTACACCTTC

d_call: TRBD1
j_call: TRBJ2-7
cdr3_length: 15
clone_size: -
v_call: TRBV6-2/TRBV6-3
cdr3_aa: CASSYFDRGVSEQYF
cdr3_nt: TGTGCCAGCAGTTACTTCGACAGGGGAGTAAGCGAGCAGTACTTC

d_call: -
j_call: TRBJ2-7
cdr3_length: 12
clone_size: -
v_call: TRBV2
cdr3_aa: CASSRDHYEQYF
cdr3_nt: TGTGCCAGCAGTCGCGACCACTACGAGCAGTACTTC

d_call: -
j_call: TRBJ2-7
cdr3_length: 13
clone_size: -
v_call: TRBV10-3
cdr3_aa: CAISETGSYEQYF
cdr3_nt: TGTGCCATCAGTGAGACAGGCTCCTACGAGCAGTACTTC

d_call: TRBD2
j_call: TRBJ2-3
cdr3_length: 19
clone_size: -
v_call: TRBV5-4
cdr3_aa: CASSRDRGLAGGGTDTQYF
cdr3_nt: TGTGCCAGCAGCAGGGACAGGGGCCTAGCGGGGGGGGGCACAGATACGCAGTATTTT

d_call: TRBD2
j_call: TRBJ2-3
cdr3_length: 16
clone_size: -
v_call: TRBV7-2
cdr3_aa: CASSLAGSGSTDTQYF
cdr3_nt: TGTGCCAGCAGCTTAGCGGGTAGCGGGTCCACAGATACGCAGTATTTT

d_call: TRBD1
j_call: TRBJ2-7
cdr3_length: 14
clone_size: -
v_call: TRBV7-8
cdr3_aa: CASSLEDRGFVQYF
cdr3_nt: TGTGCCAGCAGCTTAGAGGACAGGGGGTTTGTGCAGTACTTC

d_call: -
j_call: TRBJ2-1
cdr3_length: 16
clone_size: -
v_call: TRBV3-1/TRBV3-2
cdr3_aa: CASSYSFWGGLTEQFF
cdr3_nt: TGTGCCAGCAGCTATTCCTTTTGGGGGGGGCTCACTGAGCAGTTCTTC

d_call: TRBD2
j_call: TRBJ2-2
cdr3_length: 15
clone_size: -
v_call: TRBV7-2
cdr3_aa: CASSLRTSVSGELFF
cdr3_nt: TGTGCCAGCAGCCTCAGGACTAGCGTGAGCGGGGAGCTGTTTTTT

d_call: -
j_call: TRBJ2-3
cdr3_length: 11
clone_size: -
v_call: TRBV20-1
cdr3_aa: CSAQLQDTQYF
cdr3_nt: TGCAGTGCCCAACTTCAAGATACGCAGTATTTT

d_call: TRBD1
j_call: TRBJ2-1
cdr3_length: 16
clone_size: -
v_call: TRBV4-1
cdr3_aa: CASSLESGTAYNEQFF
cdr3_nt: TGCGCCAGCAGCCTCGAGTCAGGGACAGCCTACAATGAGCAGTTCTTC

d_call: -
j_call: TRBJ1-1
cdr3_length: 14
clone_size: -
v_call: TRBV19
cdr3_aa: CASRDRAGNTEAFF
cdr3_nt: TGTGCCAGTAGGGACCGGGCGGGGAACACTGAAGCTTTCTTT

d_call: -
j_call: TRBJ2-1
cdr3_length: 17
clone_size: -
v_call: TRBV19
cdr3_aa: CASSRFRPGATGNEQFF
cdr3_nt: TGTGCCAGTAGTCGCTTCCGGCCGGGGGCGACCGGCAATGAGCAGTTCTTC

d_call: TRBD1
j_call: TRBJ1-1
cdr3_length: 13
clone_size: -
v_call: TRBV12-3/TRBV12-4
cdr3_aa: CASSRGLGTEAFF
cdr3_nt: TGTGCCAGCAGTAGGGGGCTAGGCACTGAAGCTTTCTTT

d_call: TRBD1
j_call: TRBJ2-2
cdr3_length: 15
clone_size: -
v_call: TRBV11-3
cdr3_aa: CASSRDRVGTGELFF
cdr3_nt: TGTGCCAGCAGCCGCGACAGGGTGGGCACCGGGGAGCTGTTTTTT

d_call: -
j_call: TRBJ1-1
cdr3_length: 15
clone_size: -
v_call: TRBV5-1
cdr3_aa: CASSFLSVSATEAFF
cdr3_nt: TGCGCCAGCAGCTTCCTGTCCGTTAGTGCCACTGAAGCTTTCTTT

d_call: -
j_call: TRBJ2-3
cdr3_length: 15
clone_size: -
v_call: TRBV11-2
cdr3_aa: CASSLGGVSTDTQYF
cdr3_nt: TGTGCCAGCAGCTTAGGGGGGGTAAGCACAGATACGCAGTATTTT

d_call: -
j_call: TRBJ2-3
cdr3_length: 14
clone_size: -
v_call: TRBV29-1
cdr3_aa: CSVGQGGGTDTQYF
cdr3_nt: TGCAGCGTTGGGCAGGGTGGGGGTACAGATACGCAGTATTTT

d_call: -
j_call: TRBJ2-2
cdr3_length: 18
clone_size: -
v_call: TRBV15
cdr3_aa: CATSREPLARINTGELFF
cdr3_nt: TGTGCCACCAGCAGAGAACCCCTTGCCAGGATCAACACCGGGGAGCTGTTTTTT

d_call: TRBD1
j_call: TRBJ1-2
cdr3_length: 14
clone_size: -
v_call: TRBV2
cdr3_aa: CASSLTGAGYGYTF
cdr3_nt: TGTGCCAGCAGTTTGACAGGGGCTGGCTATGGCTACACCTTC

d_call: -
j_call: TRBJ1-2
cdr3_length: 13
clone_size: -
v_call: TRBV7-2
cdr3_aa: CASSLGRGDGYTF
cdr3_nt: TGTGCCAGCAGCTTAGGCAGGGGCGATGGCTACACCTTC

d_call: TRBD2
j_call: TRBJ2-1
cdr3_length: 18
clone_size: -
v_call: TRBV9
cdr3_aa: CASSLRGTSGGGYNEQFF
cdr3_nt: TGTGCCAGCAGCCTCCGTGGGACTAGCGGGGGAGGTTACAATGAGCAGTTCTTC

d_call: TRBD1
j_call: TRBJ1-2
cdr3_length: 12
clone_size: -
v_call: TRBV3-1/TRBV3-2
cdr3_aa: CASSQTGGGYTF
cdr3_nt: TGTGCCAGCAGCCAGACAGGGGGTGGCTACACCTTC

d_call: TRBD1
j_call: TRBJ2-5
cdr3_length: 15
clone_size: -
v_call: TRBV19
cdr3_aa: CASSTYRGVGETQYF
cdr3_nt: TGTGCCAGTAGTACTTACAGGGGGGTCGGAGAGACCCAGTACTTC

d_call: TRBD1
j_call: TRBJ2-7
cdr3_length: 14
clone_size: -
v_call: TRBV6-5
cdr3_aa: CASSLPGTAYEQYF
cdr3_nt: TGTGCCAGCAGCCTTCCCGGGACAGCCTACGAGCAGTACTTC

d_call: -
j_call: TRBJ2-1
cdr3_length: 11
clone_size: -
v_call: TRBV30
cdr3_aa: CAWSVYNEQFF
cdr3_nt: TGTGCCTGGAGTGTTTACAATGAGCAGTTCTTC

d_call: -
j_call: TRBJ2-3
cdr3_length: 15
clone_size: -
v_call: TRBV10-3
cdr3_aa: CAISGVGGSTDTQYF
cdr3_nt: TGTGCCATCAGTGGTGTGGGGGGCAGCACAGATACGCAGTATTTT

d_call: TRBD1
j_call: TRBJ1-1
cdr3_length: 14
clone_size: -
v_call: TRBV19
cdr3_aa: CASTPGQGASEAFF
cdr3_nt: TGTGCCAGTACCCCGGGACAGGGGGCCTCTGAAGCTTTCTTT

d_call: -
j_call: TRBJ1-3
cdr3_length: 14
clone_size: -
v_call: TRBV6-6
cdr3_aa: CASSYTGQANTIYF
cdr3_nt: TGTGCCAGCAGTTATACCGGCCAGGCCAACACCATATATTTT

d_call: TRBD2
j_call: TRBJ2-3
cdr3_length: 16
clone_size: -
v_call: TRBV10-1
cdr3_aa: CASSESSGASTDTQYF
cdr3_nt: TGCGCCAGCAGTGAGTCTAGCGGGGCTAGCACAGATACGCAGTATTTT

d_call: -
j_call: TRBJ2-2
cdr3_length: 14
clone_size: -
v_call: TRBV2
cdr3_aa: CASSYREGTGELFF
cdr3_nt: TGTGCCAGCAGTTACAGGGAGGGCACCGGGGAGCTGTTTTTT

d_call: -
j_call: TRBJ2-7
cdr3_length: 13
clone_size: -
v_call: TRBV3-1/TRBV3-2
cdr3_aa: CASSQDGVSEQYF
cdr3_nt: TGTGCCAGCAGCCAAGACGGGGTCTCCGAGCAGTACTTC